This T cell receptor (beta chain) is from a study of blood T cell repertoires in COVID-19. Whole-study context: Acute-phase and convalescent COVID-19 samples originated in the United States, Italy and Spain.

Measured with immunoSEQ multiplex PCR; TCRdb has only the in-frame clones, and not every one. The profile covers approximately 410,000 clones, with about nine tenths appearing a single time and around 1.4% taken by the ten largest. Sequenced material: peripheral blood. This TCR derives from a woman aged 25-40 years with active or convalescent COVID-19.

CDR3 protein: CSVEVGGFTKTQYF. The CDR3 DNA is TGCAGCGTTGAAGTGGGGGGGTTTACAAAGACCCAGTACTTC. The chain is built from TRBV29-1 and TRBJ2-5; 7 bases fit TRBD2. V was pared by 1 base and J by 6 bases, with 8 bases of the junction left unmatched. The CDR3 runs 14 residues. The germline gives CDR1 SQVTM, CDR2 ANQGSEA.